These 32 T cell receptor beta chains came from one sample sequenced in a study of vaccination and CD4 T cells after COVID-19. TCRdb re-derived calls from the PCR reads in MiXCR, one entry per CDR3 protein. The sample lists 20,000 to 25,000 distinct CDR3 sequences, about 57% occurring once. The material was CD4+ T cells from blood, obtained before SARS-CoV-2 vaccination. These receptors came from a human donor who had recovered from COVID-19.

This chain connects TRBV24-1 to TRBJ2-5; D is possibly TRBD1 or TRBD2 (5 bases each). The CDR3 runs to 15 residues. Trimming took off 4 bases at V and 0 bases at J, with 11 bases between the two ends. Germline-derived CDR1 and CDR2 are KGHDR and SFDVKD. The CDR3 coding sequence is TGTGCCACCAGTGACTCCGGGACGGACCAAGAGACCCAGTACTTC. The encoded protein is CATSDSGTDQETQYF.

This clonotype showed up just once. V usage is TRBV12-3 or TRBV12-4 and J usage is TRBJ2-3, with D uncertain. V lost 7 bases to trimming and J lost 4 bases, with 6 bases between them. This CDR3 spans 11 amino acids. The CDR3 coding sequence is TGTGCCAGCACCCAGGCAGATACGCAGTATTTT. Amino acids: CASTQADTQYF.

As DNA, the CDR3 is TGTGCCAGCAGTTGCCCCGGGTTGGGGCTCGGGGTCAATCAGCCCCAGCATTTT. Its protein product is CASSCPGLGLGVNQPQHF. The V and J genes are TRBV27 and TRBJ1-5; a weak D match, TRBD1 (5 bases). Germline lookup yields CDR1 MNHEY and CDR2 SMNVEV (reference sequence). The CDR3 is made up of 18 amino acids. V lost 4 bases and J lost 3, with 22 bases in between.

This clonotype occurred a few times. The rearrangement joins TRBV20-1 to TRBJ2-2; the D gene could be TRBD1 or TRBD2 (5 bases each). The V gene's germline CDR1 is DFQATT and CDR2 SNEGSKA (reference sequence). The CDR3 covers 15 residues. V was clipped by 2 bases and J by 0 bases, with 10 bases between them. The CDR3 is CSARTGTANTGELFF. The CDR3, as DNA: TGCAGTGCTAGAACCGGGACGGCGAACACCGGGGAGCTGTTTTTT.

V and J are TRBV12-3 or TRBV12-4 and TRBJ2-5, with TRBD2 matching 8 bases. The CDR3 is 15 residues long. J gave up 5 bases and V 3 bases, and 8 bases lay outside the gene matches. The CDR3 region has the DNA TGTGCCAGCAGTTTGGGGCGGGAGGTACGCGAGACCCAGTACTTC. This translates into CASSLGREVRETQYF.

This chain joins TRBV29-1 and TRBJ2-6, with 8 positions matching TRBD2. Looked up from germline, CDR1 is SQVTM and CDR2 is ANQGSEA. This CDR3 spans 13 amino acids. V was pared by 6 bases and J by 4 bases, with 2 bases of the junction left unmatched. The CDR3 region is CSVAGAGANVLTF. CDR3 DNA sequence: TGCAGCGTAGCGGGAGCCGGGGCCAACGTCCTGACTTTC.

This chain uses TRBV6-5 with TRBJ2-1; the match to TRBD2 covers 11 bases. Germline V CDR1 and CDR2: MNHEY, SVGAGI. The V gene end was trimmed by 0 bases and the J gene end by 4 bases; junction bases not matched to a gene: 8. The CDR3 consists of 18 residues. The CDR3: CASSYSGPLAGGYNEQFF. The CDR3 bases are TGTGCCAGCAGTTACTCTGGTCCGCTAGCGGGAGGTTACAATGAGCAGTTCTTC.

V gene TRBV20-1 combines with J gene TRBJ2-7, with 8 bases that match TRBD2. Germline V gene data show CDR1 as DFQATT and CDR2 as SNEGSKA (reference sequence). V lost 0 bases and J lost 6; bases outside the gene matches: 13. This CDR3 is 16 amino acids long. The CDR3 protein is CSARDLRGTSGGEQYF. CDR3 DNA: TGCAGTGCTAGAGATCTGAGAGGGACTAGTGGCGGCGAGCAGTACTTC.

This clonotype occurred a few times. This chain connects TRBV6-1 to TRBJ1-1; D remains ambiguous. Germline V gives CDR1 MNHNS, CDR2 SASEGT. The CDR3 length is 14 residues. V lost 4 bases, J lost 4 bases, and 13 bases lay in between. Written as DNA, the CDR3 is TGTGCCAGCAGTGCAGAGGGTCTGAGCACTGAAGCTTTCTTT. It translates to CASSAEGLSTEAFF.

The V gene is TRBV6-1, the J gene TRBJ1-1, with D possibly matching TRBD1 (6 bases). This CDR3 is built from 13 residues. V was clipped by 6 bases and J by 5 bases, with 13 bases between them. Germline CDR1 is MNHNS and CDR2 is SASEGT. The CDR3 DNA follows: TGTGCCAGCAGGAATACAGGGAAGACTGAAGCTTTCTTT. Amino acid sequence: CASRNTGKTEAFF.

This clonotype has only a few counts. This chain uses TRBV20-1 with TRBJ1-2; 8 bases match TRBD1. The CDR3 contains 12 residues. Germline lookup yields CDR1 DFQATT and CDR2 SNEGSKA (reference sequence). V dropped 7 bases and J dropped 0; count of bases not matched to a gene: 1. CDR3 loop: CSGDRTNYGYTF. For the CDR3, the DNA is TGCAGTGGGGACAGGACTAACTATGGCTACACCTTC.

CDR3 sequence: CASRPQQGDVNTDTQYF. The DNA for the CDR3 is TGTGCCAGCAGACCACAACAGGGGGACGTGAACACAGATACGCAGTATTTT. The chain combines TRBV28 with TRBJ2-3, with 8 bases that match TRBD1. CDR1 is MDHEN, CDR2 SYDVKM, per germline. V was clipped by 6 bases and J by 2 bases; unmatched bases: 13. CDR3 size: 17 residues.

The chain is built from TRBV7-2 and TRBJ2-7, with a tentative D call TRBD2 (7 bases). Trimming took 2 bases from V and 6 from J, leaving 14 bases between them. Germline V gene lookup returns CDR1 SGHTA and CDR2 FQGNSA. This CDR3 spans 14 amino acids. This chain's CDR3 is CASSLQQGGGEQYF. The CDR3 DNA reads TGTGCCAGCAGCTTACAACAGGGAGGGGGCGAGCAGTACTTC.

This chain joins TRBV15 and TRBJ2-3, with 7 bases that match TRBD2. Germline CDR1 is LNHNV and CDR2 is YYDKDF (reference sequence). Trimming took 0 bases from V and 5 from J; bases not matched to a gene: 11. The CDR3 sequence is 17 residues long. The CDR3 DNA sequence: TGTGCCACCAGCAGAGATCGCGCGGGGCGGGAGTTAGATACGCAGTATTTT. Its translation: CATSRDRAGRELDTQYF.

The gene calls are TRBV20-1 and TRBJ2-7, with 10 bases identical to TRBD2. Germline V gene lookup returns CDR1 DFQATT and CDR2 SNEGSKA (reference sequence). This CDR3 is 13 amino acids long. The V gene end was trimmed by 7 bases and the J gene end by 2 bases; junction bases not matched to a gene: 5. In DNA form, the CDR3 reads TGCAGTGGAAAAAGCGGGAGGGCCTACGAGCAGTACTTC. The encoded protein is CSGKSGRAYEQYF.

The chain links TRBV20-1 to TRBJ1-5; tentative D call: TRBD1 (6 bases). V lost 7 bases and J 4 bases, leaving 20 bases between the germline ends. Germline lookup yields CDR1 DFQATT and CDR2 SNEGSKA (reference sequence). The CDR3 covers 15 residues. The CDR3 loop reads CSGPRLGARNQPQHF. CDR3 sequence (DNA): TGCAGTGGTCCGAGGCTGGGGGCCAGAAATCAGCCCCAGCATTTT.

The rearrangement joins TRBV18 to TRBJ1-1, with D maybe TRBD1 (6 bases). V lost 1 base, J lost 0 bases, and 15 bases lay in between. This CDR3 is 17 amino acids long. The V gene's germline CDR1 is KGHSH and CDR2 LQKENI. The CDR3 nucleotides read TGTGCCAGCTCACCACTACTGGACAGAGTTCTGAACACTGAAGCTTTCTTT. It translates to CASSPLLDRVLNTEAFF. The full variable domain, in which reference TRBV18 and TRBJ1-1 provide the parts outside the CDR3, is NAGVMQNPRHLVRRRGQEARLRCSPMKGHSHVYWYRQLPEEGLKFMVYLQKENIIDESGMPKERFSAEFPKEGPSILRIQQVVRGDSAAYFCASSPLLDRVLNTEAFFGQGTRLTVV.

The chain recombines TRBV20-1 with TRBJ2-7; 7 positions agree with TRBD2. This CDR3 region has 15 residues. Per germline, CDR1 DFQATT and CDR2 SNEGSKA (reference sequence). V gave up 0 bases and J gave up 4 bases; unmatched junction bases: 9. CDR3 sequence: CSARDSGGSVYEQYF. In nucleotides, the CDR3 is TGCAGTGCTAGAGATAGCGGCGGGAGTGTGTACGAGCAGTACTTC.

CDR3 bases: TGCAGTGCTAGTCGAGGTCTTTACAATGAGCAGTTCTTC. Its protein is CSASRGLYNEQFF. V gene TRBV20-1 combines with J gene TRBJ2-1; D unresolved. Trimming removed 3 bases from V and 4 bases from J, with 10 bases in between. Germline V lookup: CDR1 DFQATT, CDR2 SNEGSKA (reference sequence). The CDR3 extends over 13 amino acids.

The V and J genes are TRBV6-1 and TRBJ1-3; D is undetermined. The germline V and J ends were trimmed by 5 bases and 11 bases, with 13 bases remaining between them. Germline CDR1 is MNHNS and CDR2 is SASEGT. The CDR3 runs to 12 residues. This CDR3 reads CASSPTSSAIYF. For the CDR3, the DNA is TGTGCCAGCAGTCCCACATCGTCAGCCATATATTTT.

This clonotype occurred a few times. V and J are TRBV5-8 and TRBJ2-5; no reliable D call. The CDR3 consists of 14 residues. Germline loops: CDR1 SGHTS, CDR2 YDEGEE. V dropped 0 bases and J dropped 0 bases, with 6 bases sitting between them. This chain's CDR3 is CASSLVQNQETQYF. The CDR3 DNA reads TGTGCCAGCAGCTTGGTTCAGAACCAAGAGACCCAGTACTTC.

The chain combines TRBV18 with TRBJ1-5, with unresolved D. The V gene lost 2 bases and the J gene lost 5 bases, with 7 bases spanning the gap. The CDR3 length is 13 residues. Germline V gene data show CDR1 as KGHSH and CDR2 as LQKENI. The CDR3 region has the DNA TGTGCCAGCTCACCAGGGTCGGATCAGCCCCAGCATTTT. Protein sequence: CASSPGSDQPQHF. The variable domain in full, completed from reference TRBV18 and TRBJ1-5, reads NAGVMQNPRHLVRRRGQEARLRCSPMKGHSHVYWYRQLPEEGLKFMVYLQKENIIDESGMPKERFSAEFPKEGPSILRIQQVVRGDSAAYFCASSPGSDQPQHFGDGTRLSIL.

This clonotype came up once. V is TRBV6-1 and J is TRBJ2-6; D not resolved. This CDR3 spans 15 amino acids. Deletions cut 10 bases from V and 1 base from J, with 14 bases between. Looked up from germline, CDR1 is MNHNS and CDR2 is SASEGT. The CDR3 bases are TGTGCCACCAAAATAAGGGATTCTGGGGCCAACGTCCTGACTTTC. It yields the protein CATKIRDSGANVLTF.

In its sample, this clonotype was seen a few times. The chain couples TRBV27 to TRBJ1-6, with 7 bases fitting TRBD1. The CDR3 is 14 amino acids. Unmatched junction bases numbered 6, after V lost 4 bases and J lost 9 bases. CDR1 and CDR2 from the germline V gene are MNHEY and SMNVEV (reference sequence). The CDR3 bases are TGTGCCAGCAGTTCAGCACAGGGGACTTCACCCCTCCACTTT. Its translation: CASSSAQGTSPLHF.

The CDR3 is CSAWTSGSGELFF. CDR3 sequence (DNA): TGCAGTGCGTGGACTAGCGGATCGGGGGAGCTGTTTTTT. V is TRBV20-1 and J is TRBJ2-2, with 10 bases that match TRBD2. Germline CDR1 is DFQATT and CDR2 is SNEGSKA (reference sequence). V lost 6 bases to trimming and J lost 8 bases; unmatched junction nucleotides: 6. This CDR3 comprises 13 residues.

Only a few counts were recorded for this clonotype. This chain connects TRBV20-1 to TRBJ2-7; TRBD2 matches at 9 bases. The CDR3 runs 14 residues. Germline CDR1 reads DFQATT; CDR2 reads SNEGSKA (reference sequence). Trimming removed 1 base from V and 2 bases from J; junction bases left unmatched: 3. DNA for the CDR3: TGCAGTGCTAGAGCCGGCGGGAGGGCCTACGAGCAGTACTTC. Protein: CSARAGGRAYEQYF.

The chain carries TRBV20-1 and TRBJ2-5, with D tentatively TRBD2 (6 bases). The CDR3 has 14 amino acids. Looked up from germline, CDR1 is DFQATT and CDR2 is SNEGSKA (reference sequence). V dropped 2 bases and J dropped 2 bases, with 12 bases sitting between them. Here the CDR3 reads CSARKMLAQETQYF. CDR3 DNA: TGCAGTGCTAGAAAGATGCTAGCGCAAGAGACCCAGTACTTC.

J is TRBJ2-3 and V is TRBV20-1; 7 bases map to TRBD2. The length of the CDR3 is 14 residues. The germline V gene has CDR1 DFQATT and CDR2 SNEGSKA (reference sequence). With 4 bases clipped from V and 0 bases from J, the junction kept 4 bases outside the gene matches. CDR3 residues: CSAKTSESTDTQYF. The CDR3 coding sequence is TGCAGTGCTAAAACTAGCGAAAGCACAGATACGCAGTATTTT.

CDR3 amino acids: CASSFELSWREGYEQYF. As DNA, the CDR3 is TGTGCCAGCAGCTTTGAACTGTCCTGGCGGGAGGGCTACGAGCAGTACTTC. The gene calls are TRBV7-2 and TRBJ2-7; the match to TRBD2 covers 9 bases. Germline lookup yields CDR1 SGHTA and CDR2 FQGNSA. CDR3 size: 17 residues. With 3 bases clipped from V and 3 bases from J, the junction kept 12 bases outside the gene matches.

This chain links TRBV7-6 with TRBJ1-1; 11 bases align to TRBD1. This CDR3 region has 14 residues. Germline V lookup: CDR1 SGHVS, CDR2 FNYEAQ. The V and J ends lost 5 bases and 9 bases, in that order; junction bases with no gene match: 8. The CDR3 region is CASSPPGQGAKAFF. CDR3 DNA: TGTGCCAGCAGCCCCCCAGGACAGGGGGCGAAAGCTTTCTTT.

The gene calls are TRBV15 and TRBJ2-7; the D gene is possibly TRBD1 (6 bases). V was shortened by 0 bases and J by 1 base, with 10 bases between the two germline ends. Germline V gene lookup returns CDR1 LNHNV and CDR2 YYDKDF (reference sequence). The CDR3 sequence is 15 residues long. The CDR3 DNA reads TGTGCCACCAGCAGAGATAGGACAGCATCCTACGAGCAGTACTTC. It codes for CATSRDRTASYEQYF.

This clonotype was observed once. The rearrangement joins TRBV7-2 to TRBJ1-1; TRBD1 is a possible D gene (6 bases). The CDR3 has 14 residues. In germline, CDR1 is SGHTA, CDR2 FQGNSA. Trimming removed 2 bases from V and 4 bases from J, with 11 bases in between. This CDR3 is CASSLQGYGTEAFF. The CDR3 DNA is TGTGCCAGCAGCTTACAGGGGTACGGCACTGAAGCTTTCTTT.